The TCR beta chain described here comes from a study of CD8 T cells in ankylosing spondylitis. Regarding the study as a whole: As reported, disease-linked clones showed significant enrichment in matched ankylosing spondylitis synovial fluid. Eight highly homologous variants made up a TCR beta motif, and this motif appeared characteristic of ankylosing spondylitis blood.

Scientists made TCR beta libraries using quantitative 5'-RACE with molecular barcodes. MiXCR, applied by TCRdb to the 5' RACE reads, yields one record per CDR3 protein. The sample lists roughly 490,000 distinct CDR3 sequences, approximately 5.3% occurring once. This CDR3 has 12 amino acids. In its sample, this clonotype was seen many times. Its matching antigen is unknown. This TCR came from a male donor with ankylosing spondylitis. Sample: blood, either unsorted or a sorted T cell fraction (not recorded which). The chain employs TRBV21-1 and TRBJ2-7; TRBD1, the table's D call, lacks a check against the DNA. TRBV21-1 is a known pseudogene. The CDR3, as DNA: TGTGCCAGCAGCGTCGCCCCCTACGAGCAGTACTTC. Its protein is CASSVAPYEQYF.